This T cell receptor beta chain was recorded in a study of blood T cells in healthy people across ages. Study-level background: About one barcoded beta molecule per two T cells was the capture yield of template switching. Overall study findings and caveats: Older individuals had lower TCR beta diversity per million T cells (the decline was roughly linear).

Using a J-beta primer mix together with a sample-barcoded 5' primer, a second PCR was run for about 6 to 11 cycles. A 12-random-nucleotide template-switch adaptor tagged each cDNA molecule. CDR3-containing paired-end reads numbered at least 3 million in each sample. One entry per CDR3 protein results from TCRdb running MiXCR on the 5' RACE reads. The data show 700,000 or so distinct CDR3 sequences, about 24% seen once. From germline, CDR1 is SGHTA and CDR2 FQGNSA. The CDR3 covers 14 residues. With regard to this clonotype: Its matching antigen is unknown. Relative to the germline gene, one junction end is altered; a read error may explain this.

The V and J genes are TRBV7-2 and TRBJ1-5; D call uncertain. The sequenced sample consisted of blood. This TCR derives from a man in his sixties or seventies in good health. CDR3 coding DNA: TGTGCCGGCAGCTTATGGGCAGCGAATCAGCCCCAGCATTTT. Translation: CAGSLWAANQPQHF.